There are a few counts of the clone carrying this T cell receptor (beta chain). Its antigen is currently unknown. TCRdb reprocessed the reads via MiXCR and lists one record per CDR3 protein. Of over 200,000 distinct CDR3 sequences listed, around 13% are singletons. This sample was taken from a study of T cell repertoires in cytomegalovirus infection. Across the study: It was the public TCR beta signatures that indicated both CMV infection and matching HLA type. Notes on the study in general: People with CMV and the relevant HLA were identified by cumulative public TCR beta family frequency.

The CDR3 is 17 amino acids. CDR1 and CDR2 from the germline V gene are LNHDA and SQIVND (reference sequence). The V gene lost 3 bases and the J gene lost 0 bases, with 15 bases spanning the gap. V and J are TRBV19 and TRBJ2-1; unclear D gene. The receptor comes from a human donor in good health (CMV status not recorded). Some clones in this sample may be carry-over from other donors' samples. The source material was PBMCs. CDR3 DNA sequence: TGTGCCAGTAGTATGGACGAGTCGACGGGCTCCTACAATGAGCAGTTCTTC. Residues: CASSMDESTGSYNEQFF.